One and the same sample provided the 16 T cell receptor beta chains below, sequenced in a study of cytomegalovirus exposure and HLA in healthy donors. The PCR used 60 Vbeta and 13 Jbeta primers. The assay was immunoSEQ multiplex PCR, and TCRdb's table has in-frame clones only and misses some. The table has about 140,000 clones, approximately 61% seen once. The sequenced material came from PBMCs. The receptors were gathered from a human donor in good health.

The chain joins TRBV5-4 to TRBJ1-1, with a possible D match to TRBD1 (6 bases). This CDR3 spans 14 amino acids. The germline V gene encodes CDR1 SGHNT and CDR2 YYREEE (reference sequence). V shed 5 bases and J shed 0 bases, with 11 bases lying between them. The chain's CDR3 is CASRPGHLNTEAFF. The CDR3 DNA reads TGTGCCAGCAGACCGGGACACCTGAACACTGAAGCTTTCTTT.

This chain links TRBV10-3 with TRBJ2-3, with 7 bases lining up with TRBD2. The CDR3 has 15 amino acids. CDR1 is ENHRY, CDR2 SYGVKD, per germline. Germline trimming cut 2 bases from V and 7 bases from J; bases unmatched to any gene: 9. CDR3 sequence (DNA): TGTGCCATCAGTGAGCCTGGGAAAGCGGGAAATACGCAGTATTTT. Translation: CAISEPGKAGNTQYF.

The CDR3 loop is CATSRDNPSGRPSYEQYF. In nucleotides, the CDR3 is TGTGCCACCAGCAGAGACAACCCTAGCGGGAGGCCCTCCTACGAGCAGTACTTC. The V and J genes are TRBV15 and TRBJ2-7, with 11 bases identical to TRBD2. Germline lookup yields CDR1 LNHNV and CDR2 YYDKDF (reference sequence). V shed 0 bases and J 0 bases; nucleotides not matched to a gene: 7. CDR3 length equals 18 residues.

V gene TRBV5-1 combines with J gene TRBJ1-1; D is undetermined. CDR1 is SGHRS and CDR2 is YFSETQ in the germline V gene. V lost 2 bases, J lost 4 bases, and 9 bases lay in between. The CDR3 contains 13 residues. The CDR3 loop reads CASSLQSSTEAFF. CDR3 bases: TGCGCCAGCAGCTTACAATCTAGCACTGAAGCTTTCTTT.

The chain is built from TRBV27 and TRBJ2-1, with 7 bases lining up with TRBD2. The V gene end was trimmed by 3 bases and the J gene end by 4 bases; junction bases not matched to a gene: 15. The germline gives CDR1 MNHEY, CDR2 SMNVEV (reference sequence). This CDR3 is built from 18 residues. CDR3 nucleotides: TGTGCCAGCAGTTTCGGGGGGAACGGCGGGATTTTTTACAATGAGCAGTTCTTC. This sequence encodes CASSFGGNGGIFYNEQFF.

The DNA for the CDR3 is TGTGCCATCAGTGAGTCGCGCGGTCCGTATGAAAAACTGTTTTTT. It is translated as CAISESRGPYEKLFF. V usage is TRBV10-3 and J usage is TRBJ1-4; unclear D gene. Germline assignment: CDR1 ENHRY and CDR2 SYGVKD. The CDR3 totals 15 residues. V dropped 0 bases and J dropped 6 bases, with 11 bases sitting between them.

V usage is TRBV28 and J usage is TRBJ2-3; 8 bases fit TRBD1. The CDR3 is made up of 15 amino acids. Germline V gives CDR1 MDHEN, CDR2 SYDVKM. Losses at the gene ends were 2 bases for V and 3 bases for J; bases not matched to a gene: 4. The CDR3 sequence: CASSLRTGITDTQYF. The CDR3 coding sequence is TGTGCCAGCAGTTTACGGACAGGGATTACAGATACGCAGTATTTT.

This chain's CDR3 is CASSLVEGLAVYNEQFF. CDR3 nucleotide sequence: TGTGCCAGCAGCTTAGTAGAGGGACTAGCGGTCTACAATGAGCAGTTCTTC. The chain combines TRBV7-7 with TRBJ2-1; TRBD2 matches 11 bases. Trimming cost V 1 base and J 3 bases; bases outside gene matches: 5. The V gene's germline CDR1 is SSHAT and CDR2 FNYEAQ (reference sequence). This CDR3 contains 17 residues.

The chain is built from TRBV5-6 and TRBJ1-2; the D gene is possibly TRBD1 (5 bases). The CDR3 consists of 13 residues. With 0 bases removed from V and 4 bases from J, the gap between germline ends came to 7 bases. Germline loops: CDR1 SGHDT, CDR2 YYEEEE. The CDR3 nucleotides read TGTGCCAGCAGCTTGGGCAGGGCCTATGGCTACACCTTC. Its translation is CASSLGRAYGYTF.

This rearrangement joins TRBV9 to TRBJ2-5, with D maybe TRBD2 (6 bases). The CDR3 extends over 15 amino acids. V gave up 4 bases and J gave up 5 bases, with 18 bases separating them. Germline V gives CDR1 SGDLS, CDR2 YYNGEE. The CDR3 reads CASSPRLGSGETQYF. The CDR3 region has the DNA TGTGCCAGCAGCCCCCGCCTCGGGAGCGGGGAGACCCAGTACTTC.

The chain has TRBV5-4 and TRBJ1-1, with a possible D match to TRBD1 (6 bases). This CDR3 comprises 13 residues. V lost 0 bases to trimming and J lost 7 bases, with 10 bases between them. CDR1 is SGHNT and CDR2 is YYREEE in the germline V gene (reference sequence). The CDR3: CASSLAGEIEAFF. Written as DNA, the CDR3 is TGTGCCAGCAGCTTGGCAGGGGAGATTGAAGCTTTCTTT.

This clone was counted only a few times. The V and J genes are TRBV29-1 and TRBJ2-7; D may be TRBD1 (6 bases). Germline CDR1 SQVTM, CDR2 ANQGSEA. Trimming cost V 4 bases and J 3 bases, with 10 bases left between them. This CDR3 is 12 amino acids long. The CDR3 region is CSVAGASYEQYF. CDR3 coding DNA: TGCAGCGTTGCAGGGGCTAGCTACGAGCAGTACTTC.

This clone was observed a handful of times. The V and J genes are TRBV4-2 and TRBJ2-1; D possibly corresponds to TRBD2 (6 bases). CDR3 size: 15 residues. The germline V gene encodes CDR1 LGHNA and CDR2 YNFKEQ. V was pared by 1 base and J by 0 bases, with 7 bases between. CDR3 sequence (DNA): TGTGCCAGCAGCCAAGGCGGGAACTCCTACAATGAGCAGTTCTTC. Protein sequence: CASSQGGNSYNEQFF.

The chain employs TRBV18 and TRBJ2-7; TRBD1 agrees at 8 bases. The junction had 6 bases not matched to a gene; V was cut back by 2 bases and J by 3 bases. Germline loops: CDR1 KGHSH, CDR2 LQKENI. The CDR3 loop spans 15 amino acids. The CDR3 is CASSPGQGAYYEQYF. In DNA form, the CDR3 reads TGTGCCAGCTCACCAGGGCAGGGGGCGTACTACGAGCAGTACTTC.

V gene TRBV29-1 combines with J gene TRBJ1-1; 10 nucleotides agree with TRBD1. Germline values: CDR1 SQVTM, CDR2 ANQGSEA. This CDR3 has 11 amino acids. The V segment lost 7 bases and the J segment 11 bases; nucleotides outside the gene matches: 7. The CDR3 spells CSGGQGNSAFF. In nucleotides, the CDR3 is TGCAGCGGGGGACAGGGGAATAGTGCTTTCTTT.

The V call is TRBV14, the J call TRBJ2-1; 8 nucleotides agree with TRBD2. Germline loops: CDR1 SGHDN, CDR2 FVKESK. Losses at the gene ends were 2 bases for V and 11 bases for J; bases not matched to a gene: 2. This CDR3 has 12 amino acids. The CDR3 reads CASSQTSGKQFF. DNA of the CDR3: TGTGCCAGCAGCCAAACTAGCGGCAAGCAGTTCTTC.